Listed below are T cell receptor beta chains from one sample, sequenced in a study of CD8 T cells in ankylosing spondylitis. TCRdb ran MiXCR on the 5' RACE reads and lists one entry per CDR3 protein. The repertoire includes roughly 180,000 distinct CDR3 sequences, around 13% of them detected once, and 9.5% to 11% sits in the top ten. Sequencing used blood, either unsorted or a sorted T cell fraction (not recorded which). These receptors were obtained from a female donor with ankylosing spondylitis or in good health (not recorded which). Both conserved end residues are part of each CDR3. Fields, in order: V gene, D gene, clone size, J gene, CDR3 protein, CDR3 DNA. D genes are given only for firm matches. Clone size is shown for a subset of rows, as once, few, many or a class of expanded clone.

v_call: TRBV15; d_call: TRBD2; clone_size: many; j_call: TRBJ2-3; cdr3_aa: CATRGGSSTDTQYF; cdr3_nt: TGTGCCACCAGGGGCGGGAGCTCGACAGATACGCAGTATTTT
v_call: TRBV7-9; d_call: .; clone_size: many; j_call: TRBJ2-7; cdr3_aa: CASSLGPGTIDEQYF; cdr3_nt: TGTGCCAGCAGCTTAGGGCCCGGGACAATCGACGAGCAGTACTTC
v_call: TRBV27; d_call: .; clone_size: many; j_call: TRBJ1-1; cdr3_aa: CASSPVGRTNEAFF; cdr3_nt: TGTGCCAGCAGTCCAGTTGGCCGGACGAATGAAGCTTTCTTT
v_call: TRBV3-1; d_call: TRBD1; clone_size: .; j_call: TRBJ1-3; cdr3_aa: CASSQAHRGSGNTIYF; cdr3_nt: TGTGCCAGCAGCCAAGCTCACAGGGGCTCTGGAAACACCATATATTTT
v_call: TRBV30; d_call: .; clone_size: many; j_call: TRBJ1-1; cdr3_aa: CAWSRGRLRYTEAFF; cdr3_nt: TGTGCCTGGAGCCGGGGCAGGCTAAGGTACACTGAAGCTTTCTTT
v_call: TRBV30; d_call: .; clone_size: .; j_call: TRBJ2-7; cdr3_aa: CAWRALYEQYF; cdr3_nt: TGTGCCTGGAGGGCCCTCTACGAGCAGTACTTC
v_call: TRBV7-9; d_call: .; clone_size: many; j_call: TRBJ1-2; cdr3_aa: CASSYDSAGNYGYTF; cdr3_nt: TGTGCCAGCAGCTACGACAGTGCCGGTAACTATGGCTACACCTTC
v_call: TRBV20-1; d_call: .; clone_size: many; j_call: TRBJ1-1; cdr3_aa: CSAGRTNTEAFF; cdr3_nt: TGCAGTGCGGGTCGAACGAACACTGAAGCTTTCTTT
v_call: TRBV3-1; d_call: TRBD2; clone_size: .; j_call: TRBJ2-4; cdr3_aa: CASSTTRLLAGGAGNIQYF; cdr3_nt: TGTGCCAGCAGCACAACGCGGTTACTAGCGGGAGGGGCGGGAAACATTCAGTACTTC
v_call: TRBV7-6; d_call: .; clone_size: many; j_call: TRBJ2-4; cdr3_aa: CASSPLPPRVSPEAKNIQYF; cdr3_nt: TGTGCCAGCAGCCCACTGCCCCCTAGAGTGTCCCCAGAAGCCAAAAACATTCAGTACTTC
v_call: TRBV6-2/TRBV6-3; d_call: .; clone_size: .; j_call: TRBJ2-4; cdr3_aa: CASRLSTRGDIQYF; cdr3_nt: TGTGCCAGCAGACTTTCGACTAGAGGGGACATTCAGTACTTC
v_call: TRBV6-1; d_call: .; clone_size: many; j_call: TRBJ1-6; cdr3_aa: CASSEGLGNSPLHF; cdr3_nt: TGTGCCAGCAGTGAGGGTTTGGGTAATTCACCCCTCCACTTT
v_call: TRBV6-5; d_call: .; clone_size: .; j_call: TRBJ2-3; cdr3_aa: CASSYLGPGTDTQYF; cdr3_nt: TGTGCCAGCAGTTATCTAGGGCCAGGCACAGATACGCAGTATTTT
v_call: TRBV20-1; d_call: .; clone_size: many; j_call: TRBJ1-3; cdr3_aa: CSAPGGGLGNTIYF; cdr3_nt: TGCAGTGCCCCTGGCGGGGGGCTTGGAAACACCATATATTTT
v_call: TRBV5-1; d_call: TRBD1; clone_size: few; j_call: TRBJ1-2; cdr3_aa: CASSLKTGGAKGYTF; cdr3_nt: TGCGCCAGCAGCCTGAAGACAGGGGGCGCGAAAGGCTACACCTTC
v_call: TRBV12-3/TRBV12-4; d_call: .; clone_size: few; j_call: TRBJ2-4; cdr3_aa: CASSSPLELLYKNIQYF; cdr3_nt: TGTGCCAGCAGTTCCCCTCTAGAGCTCCTTTATAAAAACATTCAGTACTTC
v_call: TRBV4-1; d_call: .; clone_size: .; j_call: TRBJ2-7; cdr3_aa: CASSQQRASYEQYF; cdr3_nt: TGCGCCAGCAGCCAACAACGGGCCTCCTACGAGCAGTACTTC
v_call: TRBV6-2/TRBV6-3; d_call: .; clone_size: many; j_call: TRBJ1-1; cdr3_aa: CASSYFGGVNTEAFF; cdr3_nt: TGTGCCAGCAGTTACTTCGGAGGGGTGAACACTGAAGCTTTCTTT
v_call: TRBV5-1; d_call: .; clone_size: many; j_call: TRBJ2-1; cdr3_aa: CASAGAYNEQFF; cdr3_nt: TGCGCCAGCGCGGGCGCCTACAATGAGCAGTTCTTC
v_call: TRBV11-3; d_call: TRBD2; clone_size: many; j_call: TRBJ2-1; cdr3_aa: CASSLYNPGLAFYEQFF; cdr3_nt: TGTGCCAGCAGCCTATATAACCCGGGACTAGCGTTCTATGAGCAGTTCTTC
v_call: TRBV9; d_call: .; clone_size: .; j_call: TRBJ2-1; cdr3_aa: CASGRTNNEQFF; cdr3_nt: TGTGCCAGCGGGCGGACCAACAATGAGCAGTTCTTC
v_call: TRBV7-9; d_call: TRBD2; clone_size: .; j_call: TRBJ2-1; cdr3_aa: CASSMRTSGYNEQFF; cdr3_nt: TGTGCCAGCAGCATGAGGACTAGCGGGTACAATGAGCAGTTCTTC
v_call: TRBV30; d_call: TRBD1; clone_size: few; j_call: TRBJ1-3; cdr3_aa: CAWLNRGRSGNTIYF; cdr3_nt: TGTGCCTGGTTAAACAGGGGGCGATCTGGAAACACCATATATTTT
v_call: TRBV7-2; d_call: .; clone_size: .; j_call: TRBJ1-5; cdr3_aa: CASSLGQTWNQPQHF; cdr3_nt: TGTGCCAGCAGCTTAGGACAGACGTGGAATCAGCCCCAGCATTTT
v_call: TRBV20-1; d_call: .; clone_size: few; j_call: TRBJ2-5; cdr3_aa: CSAPSRLDQETQYF; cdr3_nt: TGCAGTGCCCCTAGTCGTCTAGACCAAGAGACCCAGTACTTC
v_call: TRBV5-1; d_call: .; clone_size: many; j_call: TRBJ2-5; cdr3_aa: CASSQSEETQYF; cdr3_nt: TGCGCCAGCAGCCAATCCGAAGAGACCCAGTACTTC
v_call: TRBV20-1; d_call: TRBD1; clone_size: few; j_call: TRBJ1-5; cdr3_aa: CSARAGGLDQPQHF; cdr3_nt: TGCAGTGCCCGGGCAGGGGGCTTGGATCAGCCCCAGCATTTT
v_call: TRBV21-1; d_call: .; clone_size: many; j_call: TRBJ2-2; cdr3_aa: CASSSGTANTGELFF; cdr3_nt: TGTGCCAGCAGCTCAGGGACCGCGAACACCGGGGAGCTGTTTTTT
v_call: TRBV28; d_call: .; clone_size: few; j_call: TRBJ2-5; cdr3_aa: CASTKRETQYF; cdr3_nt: TGTGCCAGCACCAAGAGGGAGACCCAGTACTTC
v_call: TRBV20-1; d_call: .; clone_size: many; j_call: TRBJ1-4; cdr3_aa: CSARGVGSREKLFF; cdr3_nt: TGCAGTGCTAGAGGGGTTGGGAGTCGAGAAAAACTGTTTTTT
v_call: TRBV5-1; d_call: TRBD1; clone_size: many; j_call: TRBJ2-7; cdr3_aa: CASLYWDRLYEQYF; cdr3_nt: TGCGCCAGCCTATATTGGGACAGGCTCTACGAGCAGTACTTC
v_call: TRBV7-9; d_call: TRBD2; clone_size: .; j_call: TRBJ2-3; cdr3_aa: CASSIGLATDTQYF; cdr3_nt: TGTGCCAGCAGCATTGGACTAGCCACAGATACGCAGTATTTT
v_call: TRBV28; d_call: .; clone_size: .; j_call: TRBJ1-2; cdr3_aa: CASSPTGTGFYGYTF; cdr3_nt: TGTGCCAGCAGCCCAACCGGAACAGGGTTCTATGGCTACACCTTC
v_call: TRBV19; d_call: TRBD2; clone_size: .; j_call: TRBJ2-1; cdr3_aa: CASSRGLAGGHLSYNEQFF; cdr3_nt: TGTGCCAGTAGTAGGGGACTAGCGGGAGGCCATTTGAGTTACAATGAGCAGTTCTTC
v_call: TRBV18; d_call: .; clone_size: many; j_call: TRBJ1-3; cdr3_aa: CASSPTPRGNTIYF; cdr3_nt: TGTGCCAGCTCACCAACCCCGAGGGGAAACACCATATATTTT
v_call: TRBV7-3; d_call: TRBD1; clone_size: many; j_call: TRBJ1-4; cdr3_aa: CASSIHRDREPNEKLFF; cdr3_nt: TGTGCCAGCAGCATCCACCGGGACAGGGAACCTAATGAAAAACTGTTTTTT
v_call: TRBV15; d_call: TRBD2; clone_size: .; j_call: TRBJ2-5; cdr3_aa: CATSTRLAGGETQYF; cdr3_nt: TGTGCCACCAGCACGAGACTAGCGGGAGGGGAGACCCAGTACTTC
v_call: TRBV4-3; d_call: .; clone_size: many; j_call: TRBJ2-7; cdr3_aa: CASSQVSVAGEQYF; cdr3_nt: TGCGCCAGCAGCCAAGTGTCGGTGGCAGGGGAGCAGTACTTC
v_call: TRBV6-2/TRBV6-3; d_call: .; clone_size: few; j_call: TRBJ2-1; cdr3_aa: CASSYLEGWDEQFF; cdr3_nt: TGTGCCAGCAGTTACTTGGAGGGATGGGATGAGCAGTTCTTC
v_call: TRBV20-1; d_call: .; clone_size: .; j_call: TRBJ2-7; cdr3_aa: CSARGISDYEQYF; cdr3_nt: TGCAGTGCTAGAGGGATTAGCGACTACGAGCAGTACTTC
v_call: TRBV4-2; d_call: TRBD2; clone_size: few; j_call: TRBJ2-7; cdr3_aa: CASKPEREGPYEQYF; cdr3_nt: TGTGCCAGCAAGCCGGAGAGGGAGGGCCCTTACGAGCAGTACTTC
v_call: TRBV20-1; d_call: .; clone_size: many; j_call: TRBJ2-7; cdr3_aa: CSASGAGRYEQYF; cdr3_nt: TGCAGTGCTAGCGGGGCAGGAAGATACGAGCAGTACTTC
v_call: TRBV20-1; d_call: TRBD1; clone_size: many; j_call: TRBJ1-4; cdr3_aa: CSAIRDREVNEKLFF; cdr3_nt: TGCAGTGCTATACGGGACAGGGAGGTTAATGAAAAACTGTTTTTT
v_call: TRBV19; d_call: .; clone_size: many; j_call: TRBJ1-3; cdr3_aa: CASTVLGGQFRSGNTIYF; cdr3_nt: TGTGCCAGTACCGTATTGGGAGGACAGTTCCGCTCTGGAAACACCATATATTTT
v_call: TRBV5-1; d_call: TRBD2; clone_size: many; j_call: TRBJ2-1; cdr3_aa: CASTSIAAGGYEQFF; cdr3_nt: TGCGCCAGCACCTCTATCGCAGCGGGGGGCTATGAGCAGTTCTTC
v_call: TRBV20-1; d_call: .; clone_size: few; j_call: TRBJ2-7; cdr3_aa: CSVFTEYGTYEQYF; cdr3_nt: TGCAGTGTCTTCACAGAATACGGAACCTACGAGCAGTACTTC
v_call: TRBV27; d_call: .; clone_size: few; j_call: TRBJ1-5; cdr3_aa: CASSSGDQPQHF; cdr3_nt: TGTGCCAGCAGTTCGGGGGATCAGCCCCAGCATTTT
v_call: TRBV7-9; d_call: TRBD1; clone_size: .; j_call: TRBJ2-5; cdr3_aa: CASSRTGGDETQYF; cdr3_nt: TGTGCCAGCAGCAGGACAGGGGGCGATGAGACCCAGTACTTC
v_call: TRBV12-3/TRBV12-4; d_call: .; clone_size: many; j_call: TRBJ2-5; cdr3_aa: CASSPGRGAKTQYF; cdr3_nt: TGTGCCAGCAGTCCCGGACGCGGCGCCAAGACCCAGTACTTC
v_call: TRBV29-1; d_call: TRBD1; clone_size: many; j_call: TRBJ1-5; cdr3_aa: CSVLGQGSQPQHF; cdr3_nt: TGCAGCGTCCTAGGACAGGGTAGTCAGCCCCAGCATTTT
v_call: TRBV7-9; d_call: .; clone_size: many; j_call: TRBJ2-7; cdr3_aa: CASSLGRSSYEQYF; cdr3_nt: TGTGCCAGCAGTTTGGGCAGGAGCTCCTACGAGCAGTACTTC
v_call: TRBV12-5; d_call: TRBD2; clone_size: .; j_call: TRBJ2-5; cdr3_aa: CASGRGGTSDQETQYF; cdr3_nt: TGTGCTAGTGGTCGAGGGGGGACTAGCGACCAAGAGACCCAGTACTTC
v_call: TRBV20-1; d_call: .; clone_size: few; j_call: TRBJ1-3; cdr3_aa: CSARDPQGDTIYF; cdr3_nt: TGCAGTGCTAGAGATCCCCAGGGAGACACCATATATTTT
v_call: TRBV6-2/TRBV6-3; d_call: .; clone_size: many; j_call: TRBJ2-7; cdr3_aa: CASSYGAGVDF; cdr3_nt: TGTGCCAGCAGTTACGGCGCAGGCGTCGACTTC
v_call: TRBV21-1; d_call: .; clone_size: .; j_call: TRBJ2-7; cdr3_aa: CASKPILSCEQYF; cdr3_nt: TGTGCCAGCAAACCGATTCTGTCCTGTGAGCAGTACTTC